The clone carrying this T cell receptor beta chain was detected many times. Its target is unknown. This record belongs to a study of CD8 T cells in ankylosing spondylitis. Making use of molecular barcodes, quantitative 5'-RACE generated TCR beta libraries. TCRdb re-derived calls from the 5' RACE reads in MiXCR, one entry per CDR3 protein. The sample has about 92,000 distinct CDR3 sequences, 8.5% to 9% seen once; the top ten hold roughly 4.6%. CDR1 and CDR2 (germline): SNHLY, FYNNEI. The V segment lost 7 bases and the J segment 2 bases; nucleotides outside the gene matches: 5. The CDR3 length is 13 residues. Points from the study as a whole: Both synovial fluid and blood in reactive arthritis had previously been reported to carry some motif variants. Made up of about eight highly homologous variants, a TCR beta motif appeared characteristic of ankylosing spondylitis blood. Matched ankylosing spondylitis synovial fluid reportedly contained a significantly enriched population of disease-linked clones.

Material for sequencing was blood, either unsorted or a sorted T cell fraction (not recorded which). The receptor comes from a male donor with ankylosing spondylitis or in good health (not recorded which). The J gene is TRBJ2-7, the V gene TRBV2; 7 positions match TRBD1. CDR3 nucleotide sequence: TGTGCCAGCAAGGGGACAGTCGCCTACGAGCAGTACTTC. Residues: CASKGTVAYEQYF. Full variable domain (rest looked up from reference TRBV2 and TRBJ2-7): EPEVTQTPSHQVTQMGQEVILRCVPISNHLYFYWYRQILGQKVEFLVSFYNNEISEKSEIFDDQFSVERPDGSNFTLKIRSTKLEDSAMYFCASKGTVAYEQYFGPGTRLTVT.